The T cell receptor beta chain under discussion was sequenced for a study of T-cell memory formation after mild COVID-19 (dated by TCRdb to 2020 to 2023). About the investigation overall: TCR sequence clusters from the two donors were largely donor specific. Two young, previously healthy adult volunteers made up the cohort, one male and one female. In a couple of donors, T-cell clones that expanded and contracted after mild COVID-19 were tracked by sequencing TCRalpha and TCRbeta repertoires over time.

Based on the germline V gene, the CDR1 and CDR2 sequences are SGHDN and FVKESK. Clipping removes 2 bases from V and 3 bases from J, with 3 as the unmatched junction base count. The CDR3 contains 15 residues, cysteine and phenylalanine counted. Only the CDR3 part of the read is kept: 45 bases, read in frame from the first base. Here is what the overall study found, with its caveats: The study included only a couple of mild cases, and larger cohorts that include severe cases with pre-infection samples were judged to be necessary. SARS-CoV-2 specificity of the second-wave clones peaking on day 37 was not confirmed. Some responding clones were found in pre-infection memory, which suggests that pre-existing cross-reactive memory T cells took part in the SARS-CoV-2 response. Clones contracting from day 15 to 85 had balanced CD4/CD8 phenotypes, while a second wave expanding from day 15 to 37 was biased towards CD4+. Contracting CD4+ clones were located mainly in the CM and EM memory subsets, whereas CD8+ clones were found to be enriched in EMRA.

Comments on this clonotype: No antigen is known for it. No base qualities exist here, and no much larger clone lies one base off it.

PBMCs were isolated by Ficoll-Paque density gradient centrifugation. Sequenced on an Illumina NovaSeq 6000. TCRalpha and TCRbeta cDNA libraries were constructed by 5'RACE with constant-segment primers, with sample barcodes and unique molecular identifiers being introduced. Trizol reagent was used to extract RNA from every sample. Amplification of the libraries took two PCR steps, and the second step added a second sample barcode plus Illumina TruSeq adapters. Sequencing of the libraries was done on an Illumina NovaSeq, producing 2 x 150 bp paired-end reads. Per the authors' processing: The reads were demultiplexed and collapsed into UMI-guided consensus sequences using migec v1.2.7. Using mixcr v2.1.11, UMI consensuses were aligned to TRA and TRB V and J templates and then assembled into clonotypes. A clonotype was counted as expanded or contracted only when both edgeR and NoisET called the clonotype significant, with the noise models trained on biological replicates. For edgeR calls, a false discovery rate-adjusted p below 0.01 and a log2 fold-change threshold of 1 were applied. As an exploratory analysis of dynamics, max-normalized trajectories of the 1000 most abundant clonotypes were examined with PCA combined with hierarchical clustering. The CD4 or CD8 phenotype of responding clones was assigned using the separately sequenced CD4+ and CD8+ repertoires. In TCRdb, the public reads were trimmed at Q25 with fastp and aligned with MiXCR, with productive beta chains retained. Each CDR3 protein gets just one entry, which takes the most common genes and DNA from the rows behind it. The V and J calls here are based on TCRdb, not the publication. The sample includes 350,000 to 400,000 distinct CDR3 sequences, with over 20% observed a single time. The ten largest make up around 13% of the sample.

The sequence joins TRBV14 to TRBJ2-5; 10 of the junction bases match TRBD1. The TCR originated in an adult woman who had mild COVID-19 (a few samples of this study predate the infection). The sample titles of this study are shuffled in the database, so cell type and time point are left out; the donor was told from shared clones. Specimen: PBMCs or a T cell subset sorted from them (not recorded which). At the DNA level, the sequence is TGTGCCAGCAGCCAACTGGGACAGGGGAAAGAGACCCAGTACTTC. The resulting protein is CASSQLGQGKETQYF.